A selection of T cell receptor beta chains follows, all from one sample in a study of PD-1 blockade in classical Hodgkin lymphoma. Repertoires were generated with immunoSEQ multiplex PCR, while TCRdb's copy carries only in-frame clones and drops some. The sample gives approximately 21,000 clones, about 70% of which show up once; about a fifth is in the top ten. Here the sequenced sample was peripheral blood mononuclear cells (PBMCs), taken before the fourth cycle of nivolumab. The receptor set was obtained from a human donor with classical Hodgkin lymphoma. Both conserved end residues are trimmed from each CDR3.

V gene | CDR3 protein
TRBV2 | ASSEAYGFVPTEAF
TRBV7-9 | ASSSTGGAYNEQF
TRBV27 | ASSLSLGATEAF
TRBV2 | ASSERQGNTGELF
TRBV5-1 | ASSSDRGATDTQY
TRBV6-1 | ASSIEATNEKLF
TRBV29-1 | SVVGTGKEQY
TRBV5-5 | ASSSSTGNTVN
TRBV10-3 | AISEWPAGELF
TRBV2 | ASSGTGENQPQH
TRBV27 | ASSLAGPGELF
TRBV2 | ASSGQIKQY
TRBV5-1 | ASSPGQITDTQY
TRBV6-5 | ASITGTDTQY
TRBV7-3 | ASSGEAGNGYT
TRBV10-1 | ASSESRGCYHQPQH
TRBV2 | ASMAGPRGYT
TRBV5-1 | ASSFQGLGTEAF
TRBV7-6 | ASSLSSHGANTDTQY
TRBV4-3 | ASSRTSGISNEQF
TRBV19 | ASSQRQGNSNQPQH
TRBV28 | ASSSAGAPPLGYT
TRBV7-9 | ASSLGHSREKLF
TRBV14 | ASSQQTGTVDGYT
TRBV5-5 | ASSPDTDTQY
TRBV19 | ASSIDLPFRGEQF